A single sample is the source of the 17 T cell receptor beta chains below, sequenced in a study of blood T cell repertoires in COVID-19. The assay was immunoSEQ multiplex PCR, and TCRdb's table has in-frame clones only and misses some. The table records 150,000 to 200,000 clones, over 80% of them present only once. The sample consisted of PBMCs or T cells enriched from blood (not recorded which). These receptor sequences come from an older woman who had recovered from COVID-19.

This sequence joins TRBV9 and TRBJ2-3; the D gene is possibly TRBD2 (5 bases). Germline CDR1 SGDLS, CDR2 YYNGEE. Trimming shortened V by 0 bases and J by 0 bases, and 11 bases separated the two germline ends. The CDR3 runs 16 residues. Here the CDR3 DNA reads TGTGCCAGCAGCGTAGGACTAACTTCTAGCACAGATACGCAGTATTTT. This sequence encodes CASSVGLTSSTDTQYF.

The V and J genes are TRBV5-5 and TRBJ1-1, with D maybe TRBD1 (6 bases). CDR3 length equals 13 residues. Trimming took off 4 bases at V and 8 bases at J, with 15 bases between the two ends. Germline V gene data show CDR1 as SGHKS and CDR2 as YYEKEE (reference sequence). For the CDR3, the DNA is TGTGCCAGCAGCCGGATCGGGAGGGGGGAAGCTTTCTTT. Translation gives CASSRIGRGEAFF. The full variable domain, completed using reference TRBV5-5 and TRBJ1-1, is DAGVTQSPTHLIKTRGQQVTLRCSPISGHKSVSWYQQVLGQGPQFIFQYYEKEERGRGNFPDRFSARQFPNYSSELNVNALLLGDSALYLCASSRIGRGEAFFGQGTRLTVV.

The genes are TRBV6-6 and TRBJ1-2; no clear D gene. CDR3 length: 14 residues. Trimming left V 8 bases short and J 1 base short, with 14 bases between. Germline assignment: CDR1 MNHNY and CDR2 SVGAGI (reference sequence). The CDR3 DNA reads TGTGCCAGCTCCAACCTCGGGATTAACTATGGCTACACCTTC. Its translation is CASSNLGINYGYTF.

The rearrangement uses TRBV11-2 and TRBJ2-2; D may be TRBD1 (6 bases). Trimming left V 8 bases short and J 6 bases short, with 16 bases between. Germline V gene sequence: CDR1 SGHAT, CDR2 FQNNGV. The CDR3 is 14 amino acids. The chain's CDR3 is CASGQNSMAGELFF. The DNA for the CDR3 is TGTGCCAGCGGACAGAACAGTATGGCCGGGGAGCTGTTTTTT.

The chain employs TRBV5-1 and TRBJ1-2; 9 bases match TRBD1. CDR1 and CDR2 from the germline V gene are SGHRS and YFSETQ. The CDR3 covers 13 residues. The V and J ends lost 4 bases and 8 bases, in that order; junction bases with no gene match: 6. Written as DNA, the CDR3 is TGCGCCAGCAGCCTAACGGGACAGGGAGGCTACACCTTC. Amino acids: CASSLTGQGGYTF.

This clone occurred once. The chain has TRBV27 and TRBJ2-1; 11 positions match TRBD2. Germline values: CDR1 MNHEY, CDR2 SMNVEV (reference sequence). The CDR3 runs to 15 residues. The ends lost 8 bases at V and 5 bases at J; junction bases unmatched: 8. The CDR3 spells CASCSGTSGDNEQFF. The CDR3 DNA sequence: TGTGCCAGCTGCTCCGGGACTAGCGGCGACAATGAGCAGTTCTTC.

This rearrangement joins TRBV29-1 to TRBJ1-1; D might be TRBD1 (6 bases). Germline CDR1 is SQVTM and CDR2 is ANQGSEA. The CDR3 is 14 residues long. With 8 bases removed from V and 4 bases from J, the gap between germline ends came to 20 bases. Written as DNA, the CDR3 is TGCAGCACCAAAAAGGGACAATCGACCACTGAAGCTTTCTTT. Amino acids: CSTKKGQSTTEAFF.

V usage is TRBV4-1 and J usage is TRBJ1-5; TRBD1 matches at 7 bases. The V segment lost 4 bases and the J segment 3 bases; nucleotides outside the gene matches: 6. The CDR3 contains 15 residues. In germline, CDR1 is MGHRA, CDR2 YSYEKL. In DNA, the CDR3 is TGCGCCAGCAGCCCCGGACAGGCGACCAATCAGCCCCAGCATTTT. It encodes CASSPGQATNQPQHF.

V usage is TRBV5-1 and J usage is TRBJ2-1; D call uncertain. The V end was cut by 0 bases, the J end by 4 bases, with 5 bases between. Germline values: CDR1 SGHRS, CDR2 YFSETQ. This CDR3 region has 13 residues. The CDR3 reads CASSLAPYNEQFF. The CDR3 nucleotides read TGCGCCAGCAGCTTGGCTCCTTACAATGAGCAGTTCTTC. Combining the CDR3 with reference TRBV5-1 and TRBJ2-1 gives the whole variable domain KAGVTQTPRYLIKTRGQQVTLSCSPISGHRSVSWYQQTPGQGLQFLFEYFSETQRNKGNFPGRFSGRQFSNSRSEMNVSTLELGDSALYLCASSLAPYNEQFFGPGTRLTVL.

Concerning this clone itself: Additional DNA sequences in this sample encode the identical CDR3. CDR3 coding DNA: TGTGCCAGCAGCCTCCGCGGGGCCTCGGGCACCGGGGAGCTGTTTTTT. This translates into CASSLRGASGTGELFF. This chain uses TRBV11-2 with TRBJ2-2; maybe TRBD2 (6 bases). Germline V gene data show CDR1 as SGHAT and CDR2 as FQNNGV. The CDR3 runs 16 residues. V was clipped by 5 bases and J by 4 bases, with 17 bases between them.

The V gene is TRBV19, the J gene TRBJ1-5; TRBD1 matches 9 bases. Germline CDR1 is LNHDA and CDR2 is SQIVND (reference sequence). There are 14 residues in the CDR3. The trim removed 7 bases at V and 6 bases at J, leaving 7 bases unmatched. CDR3: CASNQDRGRQPQHF. CDR3 nucleotide sequence: TGTGCCAGTAACCAGGACAGGGGCCGTCAGCCCCAGCATTTT.

V is TRBV3-1 (or the pseudogene TRBV3-2) and J is TRBJ1-6; the D is unclear. V lost 3 bases, J lost 8 bases, and 14 bases lay in between. The CDR3 length is 15 residues. CDR1 LGHDT and CDR2 YNNKEL come from the germline V gene (reference sequence). This chain's CDR3 is CASSHGRGIDSPLHF. The CDR3 DNA follows: TGTGCCAGCAGCCACGGGCGGGGTATAGATTCACCCCTCCACTTT.

V usage is TRBV28 and J usage is TRBJ1-6; 7 bases are shared with TRBD1. V trimming: 8 bases; J trimming: 14 bases; junction bases outside the gene matches: 15. Germline V lookup: CDR1 MDHEN, CDR2 SYDVKM. CDR3 length: 14 amino acids. CDR3 sequence reads: CASLTGTQVGALHF. The CDR3 DNA sequence: TGTGCCAGCCTGACAGGGACCCAGGTTGGGGCCCTCCACTTT.

The rearrangement joins TRBV5-1 to TRBJ1-3; 10 nucleotides line up with TRBD1. The CDR3 is made up of 17 amino acids. The junction had 8 bases not matched to a gene; V was cut back by 4 bases and J by 1 base. CDR1 is SGHRS and CDR2 is YFSETQ in the germline V gene. CDR3 amino acids: CASSPGGTGVSGNTIYF. DNA of the CDR3: TGCGCCAGCAGCCCCGGCGGGACAGGGGTTTCTGGAAACACCATATATTTT.

The chain combines TRBV27 with TRBJ1-1; D gene unclear. The CDR3 is 11 amino acids. With 3 bases removed from V and 12 bases from J, the gap between germline ends came to 11 bases. Germline-derived CDR1 and CDR2 are MNHEY and SMNVEV (reference sequence). The CDR3 DNA reads TGTGCCAGCAGTTTCTCAGGTTCGACTTTCTTT. Protein product: CASSFSGSTFF.

The chain has TRBV2 and TRBJ1-1, with TRBD1 matching 9 bases. In germline, CDR1 is SNHLY, CDR2 FYNNEI. Trimming at V came to 7 bases and at J to 3 bases, leaving 3 bases not matched to a gene. This CDR3 contains 13 residues. The CDR3: CASIRDRDTEAFF. In DNA, the CDR3 is TGTGCCAGCATCCGGGACAGGGACACTGAAGCTTTCTTT.

The V call is TRBV10-3, the J call TRBJ1-5, with TRBD1 identical over 7 bases. Germline V gives CDR1 ENHRY, CDR2 SYGVKD. With 9 bases clipped from V and 3 bases from J, the junction kept 8 bases outside the gene matches. The CDR3 length is 14 residues. The CDR3 DNA reads TGTGCCATTTCGACAGGGCAATCCAATCAGCCCCAGCATTTT. This gives the protein CAISTGQSNQPQHF.